These 26 T cell receptor beta chains came from one sample sequenced in a study of control samples from healthy donors and cancer patients. Using immunoSEQ multiplex PCR, the repertoire was profiled, and TCRdb retains in-frame clones only, with some absent. The sample yields 150,000 to 200,000 clones, 90% to 95% seen once. Sequenced input: blood. The source is a woman in her twenties or thirties in good health.

The chain joins TRBV4-2 to TRBJ2-6; D ambiguous. Deletions cut 0 bases from V and 2 bases from J, with 8 bases between. Germline V gene lookup returns CDR1 LGHNA and CDR2 YNFKEQ. The CDR3 extends over 16 amino acids. The CDR3 region has the DNA TGTGCCAGCAGCCAAGACCCCCAGGCTGGGGCCAACGTCCTGACTTTC. Translation: CASSQDPQAGANVLTF.

The rearrangement joins TRBV10-3 to TRBJ1-1, with 8 bases matching TRBD1. The CDR3 extends over 14 amino acids. After removal of 2 bases from V and 2 bases from J, the junction contained 1 base not matched to a gene. CDR1 and CDR2 from the germline V gene are ENHRY and SYGVKD. This chain's CDR3 is CAISEDRGNTEAFF. The CDR3 coding sequence is TGTGCCATCAGTGAGGACAGGGGAAACACTGAAGCTTTCTTT.

The genes are TRBV2 and TRBJ1-1; D not resolved. Deletions cut 0 bases from V and 0 bases from J, with 14 bases between. The CDR3 has 17 amino acids. The V gene's germline CDR1 is SNHLY and CDR2 FYNNEI. CDR3 coding DNA: TGTGCCAGCAGTGAAGCGCTGGCAGCCAGCATGAACACTGAAGCTTTCTTT. Translating gives CASSEALAASMNTEAFF.

The chain has TRBV19 and TRBJ1-2; 8 positions match TRBD1. This CDR3 is built from 13 residues. Germline CDR1 LNHDA, CDR2 SQIVND (reference sequence). Unmatched junction bases numbered 4, after V lost 7 bases and J lost 3 bases. The CDR3 nucleotides are TGTGCCAGTACTTCGACAGGGGACTATGGCTACACCTTC. Translation: CASTSTGDYGYTF.

In this sample, this clone turned up once. This chain connects TRBV28 to TRBJ1-5; 10 bases are a match to TRBD1. The CDR3 totals 13 residues. J was trimmed by 6 bases and V by 6 bases; bases with no gene match: 2. Germline-derived CDR1 and CDR2 are MDHEN and SYDVKM. CDR3 coding DNA: TGTGCCAGCAGGGACAGGGGGTCTCAGCCCCAGCATTTT. This gives the protein CASRDRGSQPQHF.

This clone has just one count. The V and J genes are TRBV18 and TRBJ1-6; 9 bases map to TRBD1. Germline assignment: CDR1 KGHSH and CDR2 LQKENI. After removal of 5 bases from V and 8 bases from J, the junction contained 7 bases not matched to a gene. The CDR3 is 15 amino acids. CDR3 loop: CASSTWTGDDSPLHF. Here the CDR3 DNA reads TGTGCCAGCTCAACCTGGACAGGGGATGATTCACCCCTCCACTTT. Full variable domain (remainder filled in from reference TRBV18 and TRBJ1-6): NAGVMQNPRHLVRRRGQEARLRCSPMKGHSHVYWYRQLPEEGLKFMVYLQKENIIDESGMPKERFSAEFPKEGPSILRIQQVVRGDSAAYFCASSTWTGDDSPLHFGNGTRLTVT.

The genes are TRBV19 and TRBJ2-1; 7 nucleotides match TRBD2. Per the germline V gene, CDR1 is LNHDA and CDR2 is SQIVND (reference sequence). CDR3 length: 15 amino acids. Trimming cost V 0 bases and J 4 bases; bases outside gene matches: 3. This CDR3 reads CASSIESGTYNEQFF. CDR3 nucleotides: TGTGCCAGTAGTATAGAGAGCGGGACTTACAATGAGCAGTTCTTC. The whole variable domain, filled in from reference TRBV19 and TRBJ2-1, reads DGGITQSPKYLFRKEGQNVTLSCEQNLNHDAMYWYRQDPGQGLRLIYYSQIVNDFQKGDIAEGYSVSREKKESFPLTVTSAQKNPTAFYLCASSIESGTYNEQFFGPGTRLTVL.

As to this clone: Within the sample, other DNA sequences also encode this same CDR3. The chain couples TRBV5-6 to TRBJ1-2, with 7 bases identical to TRBD1. Germline CDR1 reads SGHDT; CDR2 reads YYEEEE. The CDR3 contains 13 residues. Trimming cost V 4 bases and J 3 bases; bases outside gene matches: 3. CDR3 in amino acids: CASSLDRDYGYTF. The CDR3 DNA sequence: TGTGCCAGCAGCCTCGACAGGGACTATGGCTACACCTTC.

The gene calls are TRBV11-3 and TRBJ1-1; the D gene is possibly TRBD1 (5 bases). V was trimmed by 1 base and J by 4 bases, leaving 13 bases between them. The CDR3 length is 15 residues. Per the germline V gene, CDR1 is SGHNT and CDR2 is YENEEA. CDR3 sequence reads: CASSLVGGGGTEAFF. For the CDR3, the DNA is TGTGCCAGCAGCTTAGTGGGCGGCGGGGGCACTGAAGCTTTCTTT.

This rearrangement joins TRBV6-5 to TRBJ1-1; tentatively, D is TRBD1 (5 bases). The V gene lost 5 bases and the J gene lost 4 bases, with 11 bases spanning the gap. The CDR3 totals 13 residues. CDR1 is MNHEY and CDR2 is SVGAGI in the germline V gene. The DNA for the CDR3 is TGTGCCAGCAGTACGGGGGGGGTCACTGAAGCTTTCTTT. It translates to CASSTGGVTEAFF.

In DNA form, the CDR3 reads TGTGCCAGCAGCTTATCCCACGATCCGAACACCGGGGAGCTGTTTTTT. This codes for CASSLSHDPNTGELFF. This chain uses TRBV7-9 with TRBJ2-2; D is unclear. Looked up from germline, CDR1 is SEHNR and CDR2 is FQNEAQ (reference sequence). V lost 2 bases to trimming and J lost 0 bases, with 10 bases between them. The CDR3 sequence is 16 residues long.

The table lists this clone with a count of one. This chain links TRBV18 with TRBJ2-2; tentatively, D is TRBD1 (5 bases). Germline V gives CDR1 KGHSH, CDR2 LQKENI. The CDR3 is 14 residues long. The V and J ends lost 4 bases and 4 bases respectively, with 10 bases between them. The CDR3 coding sequence is TGTGCCAGCTCACTGACAGCCTTCACCGGGGAGCTGTTTTTT. Residues: CASSLTAFTGELFF.

The V and J genes are TRBV10-3 and TRBJ2-1; 12 positions agree with TRBD1. V was pared by 3 bases and J by 5 bases, with 8 bases of the junction left unmatched. Germline lookup yields CDR1 ENHRY and CDR2 SYGVKD. This CDR3 is 17 amino acids long. The CDR3 sequence is CAISDSGQGARDNEQFF. CDR3 nucleotide sequence: TGTGCCATCAGTGATTCGGGACAGGGGGCGCGCGACAATGAGCAGTTCTTC.

A single count supports this clone. V gene TRBV3-1 (or the pseudogene TRBV3-2) combines with J gene TRBJ2-7; 11 positions match TRBD2. Germline V lookup: CDR1 LGHDT, CDR2 YNNKEL (reference sequence). V lost 1 base to trimming and J lost 6 bases; unmatched junction nucleotides: 5. The CDR3 is made up of 15 amino acids. DNA of the CDR3: TGTGCCAGCAGCCAAGGTAGCGGGGGGGCCGGCGAGCAGTACTTC. It yields the protein CASSQGSGGAGEQYF.

The chain couples TRBV30 to TRBJ1-5; D not resolved. CDR3 length equals 14 residues. The V gene's germline CDR1 is GTSNPN and CDR2 SVGIG (reference sequence). V was shortened by 1 base and J by 7 bases, with 14 bases between the two germline ends. The CDR3: CAWSGLGRNQPQHF. CDR3 DNA: TGTGCCTGGAGTGGTTTAGGGAGGAACCAGCCCCAGCATTTT.

A remark on this clone: Other DNA sequences in this specimen translate into the identical CDR3. The rearrangement links TRBV7-3 to TRBJ2-5, with a weak D call TRBD2 (5 bases). The CDR3 is 14 amino acids. Looked up from germline, CDR1 is SGHTA and CDR2 is FQGTGA. The ends were cut back, 1 base at V and 2 bases at J, with 8 bases in the middle. CDR3 protein: CASSLSPGQETQYF. The CDR3 region has the DNA TGTGCCAGCAGCTTAAGTCCGGGGCAAGAGACCCAGTACTTC.

This chain joins TRBV29-1 and TRBJ1-1; no clear D gene. The ends were cut back, 8 bases at V and 0 bases at J, with 10 bases in the middle. The CDR3 runs 12 residues. The germline V gene encodes CDR1 SQVTM and CDR2 ANQGSEA. The CDR3 reads CSSRRMNTEAFF. DNA of the CDR3: TGCAGCTCAAGACGGATGAACACTGAAGCTTTCTTT.

With respect to this clone: Within the sample, other DNA sequences also encode this same CDR3. The chain uses TRBV7-9 and TRBJ1-4; 8 positions match TRBD1. Losses at the gene ends were 1 base for V and 5 bases for J; bases not matched to a gene: 3. Germline CDR1 and CDR2: SEHNR and FQNEAQ (reference sequence). This CDR3 spans 15 amino acids. CDR3 sequence reads: CASSLGRGRNEKLFF. Here the CDR3 DNA reads TGTGCCAGCAGCTTAGGCAGGGGGCGAAATGAAAAACTGTTTTTT.

This clone was observed once. The chain combines TRBV7-3 with TRBJ2-2, with TRBD2 matching 10 bases. The trim removed 3 bases at V and 3 bases at J, leaving 13 bases unmatched. The germline V gene encodes CDR1 SGHTA and CDR2 FQGTGA. The CDR3 has 19 residues. CDR3: CASSLSGASGSWDTGELFF. The CDR3 DNA follows: TGTGCCAGCAGCTTGAGTGGAGCTAGCGGGAGTTGGGACACCGGGGAGCTGTTTTTT. Together with reference TRBV7-3 and TRBJ2-2, the CDR3 gives the full variable domain: GAGVSQTPSNKVTEKGKYVELRCDPISGHTALYWYRQSLGQGPEFLIYFQGTGAADDSGLPNDRFFAVRPEGSVSTLKIQRTERGDSAVYLCASSLSGASGSWDTGELFFGEGSRLTVL.

The rearrangement uses TRBV2 and TRBJ1-1; the D is unclear. The CDR3 contains 15 residues. Trimming shortened V by 3 bases and J by 0 bases, and 11 bases separated the two germline ends. The germline gives CDR1 SNHLY, CDR2 FYNNEI. The CDR3 DNA is TGTGCCAGCAGTGACCCGTCAGTCATGAACACTGAAGCTTTCTTT. Its protein product is CASSDPSVMNTEAFF. Together with reference TRBV2 and TRBJ1-1, the CDR3 gives the full variable domain: EPEVTQTPSHQVTQMGQEVILRCVPISNHLYFYWYRQILGQKVEFLVSFYNNEISEKSEIFDDQFSVERPDGSNFTLKIRSTKLEDSAMYFCASSDPSVMNTEAFFGQGTRLTVV.

The J gene is TRBJ1-6, the V gene TRBV24-1, with TRBD1 matching over 8 bases. Germline V CDR1 and CDR2: KGHDR, SFDVKD. The CDR3 is made up of 14 amino acids. V lost 5 bases and J lost 6; bases outside the gene matches: 2. CDR3: CATSGGQGNSPLHF. The CDR3 DNA sequence: TGTGCCACCAGTGGTGGACAGGGTAATTCACCCCTCCACTTT.

The V and J genes are TRBV6-1 and TRBJ2-1, with D tentatively TRBD1 (6 bases). Germline-derived CDR1 and CDR2 are MNHNS and SASEGT. The CDR3 runs to 14 residues. Trimming shortened V by 8 bases and J by 0 bases, and 11 bases separated the two germline ends. For the CDR3, the DNA is TGTGCCAGCGTAATAGGGGGCTCCTACAATGAGCAGTTCTTC. It codes for CASVIGGSYNEQFF.

The rearrangement links TRBV7-2 to TRBJ1-5; perhaps TRBD1 as D (5 bases). There are 14 residues in the CDR3. Per the germline V gene, CDR1 is SGHTA and CDR2 is FQGNSA. Trimming took off 1 base at V and 6 bases at J, with 10 bases between the two ends. CDR3: CASSLVPQGQPQHF. The CDR3 region has the DNA TGTGCCAGCAGCTTAGTTCCCCAGGGTCAGCCCCAGCATTTT.

This clone was counted between two and nine times. The CDR3 DNA reads as TGTGCCAGCAGCATTATTAAGGGGCGGGACACTGAAGCTTTCTTT. This encodes CASSIIKGRDTEAFF. The chain carries TRBV7-9 and TRBJ1-1, with a possible D match to TRBD1 (5 bases). This CDR3 contains 15 residues. Germline-derived CDR1 and CDR2 are SEHNR and FQNEAQ (reference sequence). V lost 5 bases to trimming and J lost 3 bases, with 16 bases between them.

The rearrangement joins TRBV28 to TRBJ2-1; 10 bases agree with TRBD2. From germline, CDR1 is MDHEN and CDR2 SYDVKM. The V and J ends lost 5 bases and 1 base, in that order; junction bases with no gene match: 2. CDR3 size: 15 residues. CDR3 sequence (DNA): TGTGCCAGCAGTCCAGCGGGAGGGTCCTACAATGAGCAGTTCTTC. It specifies CASSPAGGSYNEQFF. Supplemented by reference TRBV28 and TRBJ2-1, the full variable domain reads DVKVTQSSRYLVKRTGEKVFLECVQDMDHENMFWYRQDPGLGLRLIYFSYDVKMKEKGDIPEGYSVSREKKERFSLILESASTNQTSMYLCASSPAGGSYNEQFFGPGTRLTVL.

The chain employs TRBV29-1 and TRBJ1-1; the D gene is possibly TRBD1 (5 bases). V was pared by 7 bases and J by 1 base, with 7 bases between. This CDR3 has 11 residues. The germline CDR1 and CDR2 sequences are SQVTM and ANQGSEA. The CDR3 region has the DNA TGCAGCGGGGACGGGAACACTGAAGCTTTCTTT. Translating it yields CSGDGNTEAFF.